Reported below is one TCR beta chain. These data are taken from a study of T cell changes during pregnancy in multiple sclerosis. CDR1 is SGHTS, CDR2 YDEGEE, per germline. Germline trimming cut 6 bases from V and 5 bases from J; bases unmatched to any gene: 7. The CDR3 is 13 amino acids. Repertoires were generated with immunoSEQ multiplex PCR, while TCRdb's copy carries only in-frame clones and drops some. Of around 100,000 clones listed, 75% to 95% are singletons. The TCR sequence derives from a female donor with multiple sclerosis, enrolled in a pregnancy study. The source material was peripheral blood, sampled in the second trimester of pregnancy. This chain connects TRBV5-8 to TRBJ2-5, with TRBD2 matching over 7 bases. CDR3 loop: CASTPVSGETQYF. The DNA for the CDR3 is TGTGCCAGCACCCCTGTTAGCGGGGAGACCCAGTACTTC.